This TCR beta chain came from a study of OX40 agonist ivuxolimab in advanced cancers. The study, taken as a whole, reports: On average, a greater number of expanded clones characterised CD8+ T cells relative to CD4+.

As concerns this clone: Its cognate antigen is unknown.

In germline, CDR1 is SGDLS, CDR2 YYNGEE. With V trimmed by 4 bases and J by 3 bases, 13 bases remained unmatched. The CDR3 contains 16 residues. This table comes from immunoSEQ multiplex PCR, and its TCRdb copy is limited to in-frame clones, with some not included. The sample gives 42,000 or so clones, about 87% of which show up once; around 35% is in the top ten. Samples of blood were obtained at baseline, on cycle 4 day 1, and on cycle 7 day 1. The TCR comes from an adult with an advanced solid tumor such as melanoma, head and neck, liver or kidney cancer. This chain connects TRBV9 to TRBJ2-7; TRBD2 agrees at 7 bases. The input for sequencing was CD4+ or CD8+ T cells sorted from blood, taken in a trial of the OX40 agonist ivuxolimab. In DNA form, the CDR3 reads TGTGCCAGCAGCCCCTCAGCCCGGACTAGAATCTACGAGCAGTACTTC. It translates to CASSPSARTRIYEQYF.